These 27 T cell receptor delta chains were all obtained from the same sample, sequenced in a study of DNA immune sequencing with unique molecular identifiers. Primers for all 8 TRDV and 4 TRDJ genes amplified genomic DNA in 32-plex. The library had 12-nucleotide UMIs introduced over approximately 3 barcoding cycles, then a second adapter PCR. TCRdb reprocessed the multiplex PCR reads through CATT. The table has approximately 1,900 delta-chain clones, 6.2% seen once. Sample: gamma-delta T cells from buffy coat blood. The source of these receptors is a human donor in good health.

About this clone itself: TCRdb assigns this DNA the protein of a much larger clone, which departs from its translation at residue 20; this likely reflects a read error, and the protein shown comes from translating the DNA. This chain links TRDV1 with TRDJ1, with 13 bases identical to TRDD3. Assignment of the J gene here rests on matching the DNA to germline, because TCRdb gives none. The CDR3 contains 26 residues. Germline-derived CDR1 and CDR2 are TSWWSYY and QGS. The ends lost 2 bases at V and 4 bases at J; junction bases unmatched: 34. DNA of the CDR3: TGTGCTCTTGGGGAATCGGCCCCCTACCACCCCCCTCACTGGGGGATACGCGGCATAACTCTCGATAAACTCATCTTT. Translating it yields CALGESAPYHPPHWGIRGITLDKLIF.

A note on this clone: TCRdb shows a much larger clone's protein in place of this DNA's translation, and the two differ at residue 3, likely through a read error; the protein shown is translated from the DNA. The chain combines TRDV2 with TRDJ1, with D possibly matching TRDD3 (6 bases). CDR1 GEAIGNYY and CDR2 EKD come from the germline V gene. The CDR3 runs 15 residues. Here the CDR3 DNA reads TGTGCCAGTGACACCGTTGGGGGGTACACCGATAAACTCATCTTT. Amino acid sequence: CASDTVGGYTDKLIF.

On this clone: A far more abundant clone sits one base away, making this likely a read error. The same CDR3 is also encoded by other DNA sequences in this sample. The V gene is TRDV1, the J gene TRDJ1; 8 nucleotides align to TRDD2. As TCRdb names no J gene, one was assigned here on the basis of a DNA match to germline. Germline CDR1 and CDR2: TSWWSYY and QGS. The CDR3 loop spans 30 amino acids. CDR3 coding DNA: TGTGCTCTTGGGGAACAAGGGCCCTCGCCTTCCTATCCGTGGAAGGGCTATTGGGGGTTCACGCCCACATACACCGACAAACTCATCTTT. Protein sequence: CALGEQGPSPSYPWKGYWGFTPTYTDKLIF.

This clone was counted only a few times. The protein given by TCRdb reflects a much larger clone and differs at residue 8 from this DNA's translation, likely from a read error; the protein shown is the DNA's translation. This chain connects TRDV2 to TRDJ1, with D possibly matching TRDD3 (5 bases). The germline CDR1 and CDR2 sequences are GEAIGNYY and EKD. The CDR3 loop spans 18 amino acids. V lost 0 bases, J lost 0 bases, and 19 bases lay in between. The CDR3 reads CACDTAEIRGPYTDKLIF. In DNA form, the CDR3 reads TGTGCCTGTGACACCGCGGAGATAAGGGGACCGTACACCGATAAACTCATCTTT.

By sample fraction, this clone is medium-sized (0.01 to 0.1%). Other DNA variants within this sample encode the same CDR3. V gene TRDV2 combines with J gene TRDJ1; 10 nucleotides match TRDD3. Losses at the gene ends were 1 base for V and 4 bases for J; bases not matched to a gene: 17. This CDR3 is built from 19 residues. Germline CDR1 is GEAIGNYY and CDR2 is EKD. The CDR3: CACDTLSTGGLVPGDKLIF. DNA of the CDR3: TGTGCCTGTGACACACTGAGTACTGGGGGATTAGTTCCGGGCGATAAACTCATCTTT.

This clone was found a few times. The rearrangement links TRAV29/DV5 to TRDJ1, with 11 bases identical to TRDD3. CDR3 length: 18 amino acids. CDR1 is NSMFDY, CDR2 ISSIKDK, per germline. V was pared by 3 bases and J by 1 base, with 14 bases of the junction left unmatched. CDR3 nucleotide sequence: TGTGCAGCAAAAAACTTGCAGTACTGGGGGATAACCACCGATAAACTCATCTTT. Residues: CAAKNLQYWGITTDKLIF.

About this clone itself: A read error is likely here: a far larger clone is one base away. The sample has other DNA sequences that encode this CDR3 too. The chain has TRDV2 and TRDJ1; 12 positions agree with TRDD3. The CDR3 spans 18 residues. Germline V gives CDR1 GEAIGNYY, CDR2 EKD. With 2 bases clipped from V and 3 bases from J, the junction kept 12 bases outside the gene matches. CDR3 region: CACDNVLGDTLGSDKLIF. The CDR3 region has the DNA TGTGCCTGTGACAACGTACTGGGGGATACACTTGGGTCCGATAAACTCATCTTT.

This clone occurred a few times. The TCRdb record carries a much larger clone's protein, which differs from this DNA's translation at residue 11; a read error is the likely cause, and the protein listed here is the DNA translation. The rearrangement joins TRDV2 to TRDJ3; 13 bases match TRDD3. Losses at the gene ends were 0 bases for V and 2 bases for J; bases not matched to a gene: 6. Germline lookup yields CDR1 GEAIGNYY and CDR2 EKD. This CDR3 comprises 20 residues. CDR3 DNA: TGTGCCTGTGACACCGTACTGGGGGATACGCGAACCTGGGACACCCGACAGATGTTTTTC. As protein: CACDTVLGDTRTWDTRQMFF.

About this clone itself: The protein in TCRdb stems from a much larger clone and differs at residue 13 from this DNA's translation, likely a read error; here the protein is translated from the DNA. The chain employs TRDV2 and TRDJ1; 7 nucleotides agree with TRDD3. There are 18 residues in the CDR3. Trimming cost V 3 bases and J 4 bases; bases outside gene matches: 19. Per germline, CDR1 GEAIGNYY and CDR2 EKD. The CDR3 is CACDPVLGTLPYNDKLIF. The CDR3 nucleotides read TGTGCCTGTGACCCGGTACTGGGGACTCTTCCCTACAACGATAAACTCATCTTT.

About this clone itself: Translating this DNA gives a protein that differs at residue 4 from the TCRdb one, which belongs to a much larger clone; a read error is likely, and the protein shown is this translation. The V and J genes are TRDV2 and TRDJ1; 9 bases agree with TRDD3. V was pared by 5 bases and J by 2 bases, with 17 bases of the junction left unmatched. Germline V gene lookup returns CDR1 GEAIGNYY and CDR2 EKD. The CDR3 spans 18 residues. CDR3 loop: CACVSISSTGGKTDKLIF. The CDR3 DNA reads TGTGCCTGTGTCTCCATCTCGAGTACTGGGGGAAAGACCGATAAACTCATCTTT.

With respect to this clone: TCRdb pairs this DNA with a much larger clone's protein that differs at residue 3, likely a read error; the protein shown was translated from the DNA. J is TRDJ3 and V is TRDV2; 13 positions match TRDD3. The CDR3 length is 21 residues. Germline-derived CDR1 and CDR2 are GEAIGNYY and EKD. CDR3 sequence reads: CASDSVLGDTSGSWDTRQMFF. DNA of the CDR3: TGTGCCAGTGACAGCGTACTGGGGGATACGTCCGGCTCCTGGGACACCCGACAGATGTTTTTC.

Only a few counts were recorded for this clone. This probably arose from a read error, given a far larger clone one base away. The chain carries TRDV2 and TRDJ3, with 11 bases identical to TRDD3. From germline, CDR1 is GEAIGNYY and CDR2 EKD. With 0 bases clipped from V and 2 bases from J, the junction kept 8 bases outside the gene matches. The CDR3 extends over 20 amino acids. The DNA of the CDR3 is TGTGCCTGTGACACCGTACTGGGGGATATGCAAACCTGGGACACCCGACAGATGTTTTTC. Translated, it gives CACDTVLGDMQTWDTRQMFF.

This clone was counted only a few times. The J gene call is TRDJ1, but no V gene call exists; TRDD3 reflects the table's D call only, with no check against the DNA. This CDR3 is built from 17 residues. CDR3 loop: CALGELRLGARTDKLIF. In DNA, the CDR3 is TGTGCTCTTGGGGAACTCCGTTTGGGGGCGAGGACCGATAAACTCATCTTT.

In this sample, this clone turned up a few times. It differs at one base from a far larger clone, so likely a read error. The identical CDR3 is also encoded by other nucleotide sequences in the sample. The V segment is TRDV1, and no J call was made; the DNA was not compared with TRDD3, the D call given in the table. In germline, CDR1 is TSWWSYY, CDR2 QGS. This CDR3 contains 26 residues. The CDR3 loop reads CALGESAPYHPPHWGIRGIPLDKLIF. The CDR3 nucleotides are TGTGCTCTTGGGGAATCGGCCCCCTACCACCCCCCTCACTGGGGGATACGCGGCATACCTCTCGATAAGCTCATCTTT.

This clone occurred a few times. This likely reflects a read error, since a far larger clone is one base away. Other DNA sequences of this sample code for an identical CDR3. The rearrangement joins TRDV2 to TRDJ1; D gene ambiguous. Germline V gene sequence: CDR1 GEAIGNYY, CDR2 EKD. The CDR3 runs to 15 residues. V was shortened by 3 bases and J by 0 bases, with 13 bases between the two germline ends. This CDR3 is CACDSLYSYTDKLIF. The CDR3 nucleotides are TGTGCCTGTGACTCCTTGTACTCGTACACCGATAAACTCATCTTT.

The chain joins TRDV1 to TRDJ1; TRDD3 agrees at 10 bases. Assignment of the J gene here rests on matching the DNA to germline, because TCRdb gives none. The trim removed 4 bases at V and 0 bases at J, leaving 26 bases unmatched. Per the germline V gene, CDR1 is TSWWSYY and CDR2 is QGS. CDR3 size: 23 residues. The CDR3 nucleotides read TGTGCTCTTGGGGTTCGTTCCTACGTCGTCTGGGGGATATCCCTTGGGGACACCGATAAACTCATCTTT. It codes for CALGVRSYVVWGISLGDTDKLIF.

As for this clone: A far larger clone is just one base off, so this is likely a read error. The sample holds other DNA sequences that translate to the same CDR3. The rearrangement joins TRDV2 to TRDJ3; 12 positions match TRDD3. CDR1 GEAIGNYY and CDR2 EKD come from the germline V gene. The CDR3 loop spans 20 amino acids. The J segment lost 2 bases and the V segment lost 0 bases, leaving 7 bases of the junction unmatched. In DNA form, the CDR3 reads TGTGCCTGTGACACCGTACTGGGGGATACTCAAACCTGGGACACCCGACAGATGTTTTTC. Its translation: CACDTVLGDTQTWDTRQMFF.

This clone was recorded at least ten times. The CDR3 loop reads CACDTVLGDTRASVSSWDTRQMFF. The DNA of the CDR3 is TGTGCCTGTGACACCGTGCTGGGGGATACGCGGGCTTCCGTTAGCTCCTGGGACACCCGACAGATGTTTTTC. J gene TRDJ3 was identified, but the V gene was not called; the tabulated D call, TRDD3, remains unverified against the DNA. The CDR3 is made up of 24 amino acids.

To note about this clone: This likely stems from a read error, as it lies one base from a far larger clone. Distinct nucleotide sequences in the sample also encode this CDR3. The chain combines TRDV2 with TRDJ3; TRDD3 matches 13 bases. CDR3 length equals 21 residues. Germline V lookup: CDR1 GEAIGNYY, CDR2 EKD. The CDR3 loop reads CACDSVLGDTSGSWDTRQMFF. CDR3 coding DNA: TGTGCCTGTGACAGCGTACTGGGGGATACGTCCGGCTCCTGGGATACCCGACAGATGTTTTTC.

This clone has a handful of counts. One base away lies a much larger clone, so this may be a sequencing read error. This chain joins TRDV2 and TRDJ1, with 8 bases identical to TRDD3. The V and J ends lost 1 base and 3 bases, in that order; junction bases with no gene match: 15. The length of the CDR3 is 18 residues. Germline loops: CDR1 GEAIGNYY, CDR2 EKD. CDR3 amino acids: CACDTLDTEGYEADKLIF. The CDR3 region has the DNA TGTGCCTGTGACACGTTGGATACTGAGGGATACGAGGCCGATAAACTCATCTTT.

This clone was seen only a few times. The protein recorded in TCRdb matches a much larger clone and deviates from this DNA's translation at residue 9, suggesting a read error; the protein here is obtained by translating the DNA. The chain couples TRDV1 to TRDJ1; 13 bases fit TRDD3. The J gene comes from matching the DNA to germline here; TCRdb lacks it. This CDR3 has 26 residues. Looked up from germline, CDR1 is TSWWSYY and CDR2 is QGS. V was clipped by 2 bases and J by 4 bases; unmatched bases: 34. CDR3 sequence reads: CALGESAPCHPPHWGIRGIPLDKLIF. The CDR3 DNA reads as TGTGCTCTTGGGGAATCGGCCCCCTGCCACCCCCCTCACTGGGGGATACGCGGCATACCTCTCGATAAACTCATCTTT.

This clone was counted a few times. This likely stems from a read error, as it lies one base from a far larger clone. This chain joins TRDV2 and TRDJ1; 11 bases line up with TRDD3. Germline V gene lookup returns CDR1 GEAIGNYY and CDR2 EKD. This CDR3 region has 14 residues. In DNA, the CDR3 is TGTGCCTGTGACACGCTGGGGGATACCGATAACCTCATCTTT. Translation: CACDTLGDTDNLIF.

Relative to its sample, this clone is medium-sized (0.01 to 0.1%). Other nucleotide sequences from this sample produce the same CDR3. CDR3 sequence (DNA): TGTGCCTGTGAGGGGATTGTTCAAAACCCGTACACCGATAAACTCATCTTT. It encodes CACEGIVQNPYTDKLIF. The rearrangement joins TRDV2 to TRDJ1; D perhaps matches TRDD3 (6 bases). V was trimmed by 4 bases and J by 0 bases, leaving 20 bases between them. The CDR3 totals 17 residues. Germline V gene data show CDR1 as GEAIGNYY and CDR2 as EKD.

This clone was counted a few times. TCRdb's protein for this DNA is that of a much larger clone and differs from the translation at residue 18, likely a read error; the protein shown is the DNA translation. The same CDR3 is also encoded by other DNA sequences in this sample. In DNA, the CDR3 is TGTGCTCTTGGGGAACAAGGGCCCTCGCCTTCCTATCCGTGGAAGGGCTATCGGGGGTTCACGCCCACATACACCGATAAACTCATCTTT. Translation gives CALGEQGPSPSYPWKGYRGFTPTYTDKLIF. This sequence joins TRDV1 and TRDJ1, with TRDD2 matching 8 bases. Here the J gene came from matching the DNA to germline, since TCRdb omits it. In germline, CDR1 is TSWWSYY, CDR2 QGS. The CDR3 length is 30 residues. With V trimmed by 1 base and J by 0 bases, 46 bases remained unmatched.

This clone qualifies as large. The chain uses TRDV2 and TRDJ1, with 9 nucleotides matching TRDD2. The CDR3 totals 18 residues. Trimming at V came to 0 bases and at J to 2 bases, leaving 12 bases not matched to a gene. CDR1 is GEAIGNYY and CDR2 is EKD in the germline V gene. The CDR3 bases are TGTGCCTGTGACACCCTCCTTCCTACGTCGGGGGATACCGATAAACTCATCTTT. Residues: CACDTLLPTSGDTDKLIF.

Only one count was recorded for this clone. A clone one base away is much larger, so this may be a read error. The V call is TRDV1, the J call TRDJ1; 7 nucleotides line up with TRDD3. In the absence of a J gene in TCRdb, the DNA was matched to germline to assign it here. CDR1 is TSWWSYY, CDR2 QGS, per germline. CDR3 size: 25 residues. Germline trimming cut 2 bases from V and 3 bases from J; bases unmatched to any gene: 36. CDR3 amino acids: CALGETPYPRAYCGIPQGRSDKLIF. DNA of the CDR3: TGTGCTCTTGGGGAAACCCCGTATCCCAGAGCGTACTGCGGGATACCTCAGGGGAGGTCCGATAAACTCATCTTT.

Note on this clone: It differs at one base from a far larger clone, so likely a read error. Other nucleotide sequences in the sample specify the same CDR3. J gene calling gave no result, while the V gene is TRDV1; the table's D call TRDD3 went unverified against the DNA. CDR1 is TSWWSYY and CDR2 is QGS in the germline V gene. The CDR3 sequence is 30 residues long. The CDR3: CALGEQGPSPSYPWKGYWGFTPTYTDKLIF. The CDR3 nucleotides are TGTGCTCTTGGGGAACAAGGGCCCTCGCCTTCCTATCCGTGGAAGGGCTATTGGGGGTTCACGCCCACATACACCGATAAACTCATTTTT.